Sequencing of this TCR beta chain was carried out in a study of regulatory T cells in long-lasting Graves disease. Study outcomes and limitations: More public clonotypes were shared by persistent patients (fewer than 3,000) than by new patients (approximately 1,000). Persistent disease showed a preference for TRBV28, TRBJ1-2 and TRBJ2-5.

In this sample, this clonotype turned up a few times. Its antigen is not identified. There are 16 residues in the CDR3. CDR1 and CDR2 (germline): SNHLY, FYNNEI. V gave up 8 bases and J gave up 0 bases, with 17 bases separating them. Libraries of TCR beta came from iRepertoire HTBI primers plus Arm-PCR of CDR3 regions. TCRdb reanalysed the multiplex PCR reads using MiXCR and keeps one entry per CDR3 protein. The table shows about 450,000 distinct CDR3 sequences, with roughly 17% occurring only once. The time point was: newly diagnosed GD, antithyroid drugs for less than 3 months. From PBMCs, RNA was extracted and then used to make the TCR library. In addition, the sample was reused for a study of T cells in Graves' hyperthyroidism and ophthalmopathy. From that paper: Ophthalmopathy and stable hyperthyroidism were separated by a 13 V-J model. The model identified upcoming ophthalmopathy a median approximately six months ahead of onset.

The J gene is TRBJ1-3, the V gene TRBV2; the D gene is possibly TRBD1 (5 bases). The TCR was taken from a woman aged 25 to 39 with Graves disease. Here the sequenced sample was peripheral blood mononuclear cells (PBMCs), taken at new diagnosis, from a patient treated with antithyroid drugs. The CDR3 DNA is TGTGCCAGCGGGGGAACGGGTTTCGACTCTGGAAACACCATATATTTT. Translating it yields CASGGTGFDSGNTIYF.